The table lists the clone carrying this T cell receptor (beta chain) with a count of one. Germline V lookup: CDR1 GTSNPN, CDR2 SVGIG (reference sequence). J lost 5 bases, V lost 0 bases, and 12 bases had no gene match. The CDR3 consists of 16 residues. The sample comes from a study of blood T cell repertoires in COVID-19. The overall study: Sites across the United States, Italy and Spain contributed samples from acute and convalescent COVID-19. The analysed material was cDNA or gDNA that came from T cells, B-cell-depleted T cells, or PBMCs.

In the study's own analysis: Counts of nucleated cells, estimated from reference gene primer amplification, were obtained. TCRdb's table, derived via immunoSEQ multiplex PCR, lists solely in-frame clones and lacks some. Clone size and the V and J calls come from that table; the DNA yielded D and trimming. The top ten hold around 10% of the sample, which has roughly 200,000 clones, roughly 79% seen once. Source material: peripheral blood. This TCR came from a woman aged 40-49 years with COVID-19, enrolled during active disease. V usage is TRBV30 and J usage is TRBJ2-5; 7 bases are shared with TRBD2. CDR3 coding DNA: TGTGCCTGGAGTGTACAAGGCGGGAGAGCTCGGGAGACCCAGTACTTC. Amino acids: CAWSVQGGRARETQYF.